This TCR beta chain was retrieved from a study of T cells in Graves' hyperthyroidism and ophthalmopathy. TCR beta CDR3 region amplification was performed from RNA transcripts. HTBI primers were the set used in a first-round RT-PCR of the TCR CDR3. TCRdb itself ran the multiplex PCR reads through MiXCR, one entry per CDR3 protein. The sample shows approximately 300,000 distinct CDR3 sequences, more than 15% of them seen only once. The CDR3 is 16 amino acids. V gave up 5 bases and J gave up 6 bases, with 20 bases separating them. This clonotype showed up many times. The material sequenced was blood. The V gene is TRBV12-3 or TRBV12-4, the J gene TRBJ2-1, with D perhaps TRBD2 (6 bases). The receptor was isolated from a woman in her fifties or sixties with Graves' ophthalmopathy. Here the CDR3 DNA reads TGTGCCAGCAGTCCTACATGGGGCGGGGTAACCAATGAGCAGTTCTTC. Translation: CASSPTWGGVTNEQFF.